A single T cell receptor (beta chain) is shown here with its context. The sample comes from a study of blood T cell repertoires in COVID-19. In the study overall: COVID-19 samples, acute and convalescent, were from the United States, Italy and Spain. T cells, B-cell-depleted T cells, or PBMCs supplied cDNA or gDNA.

Patients from Seattle were sampled longitudinally, starting during active infection. How the authors handled the data: Nucleated cell counts were estimated from reference gene primer amplification. Libraries were prepared by immunoSEQ multiplex PCR; TCRdb keeps only in-frame clonotypes and omits some of them. That table gives V, J and clone size, and the DNA gave D and trimming. The sample contains more than 200,000 clones, around 87% of which appear only once. The CDR3 has 15 amino acids. V lost 0 bases and J lost 0, with 9 bases in between. CDR1 is MDHEN, CDR2 SYDVKM, per germline. The sample consisted of peripheral blood. The TCR comes from a woman aged 55-70 years with COVID-19, enrolled during active disease. The rearrangement joins TRBV28 to TRBJ2-7, with D maybe TRBD2 (6 bases). The DNA for the CDR3 is TGTGCCAGCAGTTTATGGCAGACTAGCTCCTACGAGCAGTACTTC. Translated, it gives CASSLWQTSSYEQYF.